Each of the 7 T cell receptor beta chains below was sequenced from the same sample in a study of cytomegalovirus exposure and HLA in healthy donors. Vbeta (60) and Jbeta (13) primers were used in the PCR. The assay was immunoSEQ multiplex PCR, and TCRdb's table has in-frame clones only and misses some. The profile shows about 130,000 clones, about 70% of them singletons. Sequenced material: PBMCs. These receptors came from a male donor in good health and CMV-seronegative.

The chain employs TRBV30 and TRBJ1-1, with 7 nucleotides matching TRBD1. Germline CDR1 and CDR2: GTSNPN and SVGIG (reference sequence). Losses at the gene ends were 4 bases for V and 10 bases for J; bases not matched to a gene: 15. The CDR3 loop spans 14 amino acids. The CDR3 spells CAWTNLPTGVGAFF. The CDR3 DNA is TGTGCCTGGACAAATCTCCCAACAGGGGTAGGAGCTTTCTTT.

The chain is built from TRBV7-6 and TRBJ2-3, with 8 nucleotides matching TRBD2. This CDR3 comprises 19 residues. Losses at the gene ends were 2 bases for V and 4 bases for J; bases not matched to a gene: 17. Per the germline V gene, CDR1 is SGHVS and CDR2 is FNYEAQ. The CDR3 reads CASSLPIAGGIIRPDTQYF. CDR3 nucleotides: TGTGCCAGCAGCTTACCGATCGCGGGGGGAATCATCCGTCCAGATACGCAGTATTTT.

This sequence joins TRBV7-4 and TRBJ1-1, with 8 bases lining up with TRBD1. This CDR3 has 16 amino acids. With 1 base clipped from V and 0 bases from J, the junction kept 4 bases outside the gene matches. Germline CDR1 SGHVT, CDR2 SQSDAQ. The CDR3, as DNA: TGTGCCAGCAGCTTAGTTGCAGGGGGCATGAACACTGAAGCTTTCTTT. Its translation: CASSLVAGGMNTEAFF.

The rearrangement links TRBV7-9 to TRBJ2-5; tentative D call: TRBD1 (6 bases). In germline, CDR1 is SEHNR, CDR2 FQNEAQ (reference sequence). CDR3 length: 11 residues. Deletions cut 5 bases from V and 9 bases from J, with 10 bases between. The CDR3 protein is CASSPSGAQYF. CDR3 nucleotide sequence: TGTGCCAGCAGCCCCTCAGGGGCCCAGTACTTC.

The rearrangement uses TRBV15 and TRBJ2-1, with D hard to call. Per the germline V gene, CDR1 is LNHNV and CDR2 is YYDKDF (reference sequence). The CDR3 has 15 residues. Trimming took off 1 base at V and 6 bases at J, with 13 bases between the two ends. In DNA, the CDR3 is TGTGCCACCAGCAGAGTACCGACTGGTGTCAATGAGCAGTTCTTC. It encodes CATSRVPTGVNEQFF.

This CDR3 reads CASSIESGTGAEAFF. As DNA, the CDR3 is TGTGCCAGTAGTATAGAAAGCGGGACAGGGGCAGAAGCTTTCTTT. The V call is TRBV19, the J call TRBJ1-1; the match to TRBD1 covers 10 bases. The junction had 6 bases not matched to a gene; V was cut back by 0 bases and J by 8 bases. CDR1 is LNHDA, CDR2 SQIVND, per germline (reference sequence). This CDR3 spans 15 amino acids.

The chain combines TRBV15 with TRBJ2-1; 11 nucleotides agree with TRBD2. Germline lookup yields CDR1 LNHNV and CDR2 YYDKDF (reference sequence). V shed 3 bases and J 6 bases; nucleotides not matched to a gene: 1. This CDR3 has 14 residues. For the CDR3, the DNA is TGTGCCACCAGCAGCGGGACTAGCGGCAATGAGCAGTTCTTC. Its protein product is CATSSGTSGNEQFF.